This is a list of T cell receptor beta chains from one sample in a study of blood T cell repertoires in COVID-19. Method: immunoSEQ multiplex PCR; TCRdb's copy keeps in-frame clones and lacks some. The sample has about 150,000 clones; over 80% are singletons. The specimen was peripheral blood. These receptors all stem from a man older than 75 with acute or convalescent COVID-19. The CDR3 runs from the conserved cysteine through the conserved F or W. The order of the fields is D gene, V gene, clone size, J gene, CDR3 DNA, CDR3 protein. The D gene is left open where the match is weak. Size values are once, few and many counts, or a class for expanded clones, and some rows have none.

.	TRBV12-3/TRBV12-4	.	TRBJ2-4	TGTGCCACTCGCGTCTTAAACATTCAGTACTTC	CATRVLNIQYF
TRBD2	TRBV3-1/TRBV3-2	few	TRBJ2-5	TGTGCCAGCACCCCCGGAGGACTAGCGGGTAAAGAGACCCAGTACTTC	CASTPGGLAGKETQYF
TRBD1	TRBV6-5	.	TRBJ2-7	TGTGCCAGCGGGACAGGGTACTACGAGCAGTACTTC	CASGTGYYEQYF
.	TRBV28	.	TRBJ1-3	TGTGCCAGCAGTCCCCCACTACGAAACACCATATATTTT	CASSPPLRNTIYF
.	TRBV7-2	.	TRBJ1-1	TGTGCCAGCAGCTTAGAGGCAGGGGTGGGCACTGAAGCTTTCTTT	CASSLEAGVGTEAFF
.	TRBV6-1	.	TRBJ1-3	TGTGCCAGCAGTGTGACAGGCGCCTTCTCTGGAAACACCATATATTTT	CASSVTGAFSGNTIYF
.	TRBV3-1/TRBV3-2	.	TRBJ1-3	TGTGCCAGCAGCCCAATCTACCGGACAGACTCTGGAAACACCATATATTTT	CASSPIYRTDSGNTIYF
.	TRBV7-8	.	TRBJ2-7	TGTGCCAGCAGGTATCAGGCATCAATAGTAGGCGAGCAGTACTTC	CASRYQASIVGEQYF
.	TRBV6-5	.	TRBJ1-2	TGTGCCAGCAGTCCCCCCCGAGCCAGGCACTATGGCTACACCTTC	CASSPPRARHYGYTF
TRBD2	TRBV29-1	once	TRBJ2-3	TGCAGCGTTGAGCTGGCGGGGGGCCCAGATACGCAGTATTTT	CSVELAGGPDTQYF
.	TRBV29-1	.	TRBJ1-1	TGCAGCGCTGAGGGACAAAGGAACACTGAAGCTTTCTTT	CSAEGQRNTEAFF
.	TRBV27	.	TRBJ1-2	TGTGCCAGCGGTCGTGGAGCTAAAGGGGATGGCTACACCTTC	CASGRGAKGDGYTF
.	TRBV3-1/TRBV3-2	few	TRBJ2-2	TGTGCCAGCAGGAACCTGGGGGCTAGCACCGGGGAGCTGTTTTTT	CASRNLGASTGELFF
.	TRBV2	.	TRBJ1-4	TGTGCCAGCACACAGGGAGAAAAACTGTTTTTT	CASTQGEKLFF
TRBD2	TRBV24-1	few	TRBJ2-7	TGTGCCACCAGTGATCCCCGCCGACTAGCCGAGCAGTACTTC	CATSDPRRLAEQYF
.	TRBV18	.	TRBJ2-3	TGTGCCAGCTCACCCGGACTGGCGACAGATACGCAGTATTTT	CASSPGLATDTQYF
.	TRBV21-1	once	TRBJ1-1	TGTGCCAGCAGCAAAGTTCCAGGGGCCCACGGTCGACGAGGGGGTGAAGCTTTCTTT	CASSKVPGAHGRRGGEAFF
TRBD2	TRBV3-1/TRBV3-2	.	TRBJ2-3	TGTGCCAGCTCCCCCTCTAGCGGGAGGGCCACAGATACGCAGTATTTT	CASSPSSGRATDTQYF
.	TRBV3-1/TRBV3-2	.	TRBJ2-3	TGTGCCAGCAGCCAGTCCGGGACAGATACGCAGTATTTT	CASSQSGTDTQYF
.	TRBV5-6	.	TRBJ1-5	TGTGCCAGCAGCTTGGCCGGGACACCAGACAATCAGCCCCAGCATTTT	CASSLAGTPDNQPQHF
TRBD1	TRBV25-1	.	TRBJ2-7	TGTGCCAGCAGGGACGCAGGACAGGGAAGCGAGCAGTACTTC	CASRDAGQGSEQYF
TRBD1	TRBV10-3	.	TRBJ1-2	TGTGCCATCAGTGAGTTGGGTCAGGGGGCCGATGGCTACACCTTC	CAISELGQGADGYTF
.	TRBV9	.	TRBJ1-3	TGTGCCAGCAGCCCGGGGGATGGAAACACCATATATTTT	CASSPGDGNTIYF
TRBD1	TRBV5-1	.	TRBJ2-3	TGCGCCAGCAGCTCTACAGGGGGTGTAGATACGCAGTATTTT	CASSSTGGVDTQYF
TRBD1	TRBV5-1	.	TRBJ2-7	TGCGCCAGCAGCTTACAGGGGGCTGAAATCCCTAATAGACCCTACGAGCAGTACTTC	CASSLQGAEIPNRPYEQYF
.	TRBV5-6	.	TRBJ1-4	TGTGCCAGCAGCTTACAGGGTCGGAAACTGTTTTTT	CASSLQGRKLFF
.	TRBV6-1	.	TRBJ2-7	TGTGCCAGCAGTGATAATGTCCTTTCCCACGAGCAGTACTTC	CASSDNVLSHEQYF
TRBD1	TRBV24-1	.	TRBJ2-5	TGTGCCACCAGTGATCCAGGACAGGGACACGAGACCCAGTACTTC	CATSDPGQGHETQYF
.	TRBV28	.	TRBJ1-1	TGTGCCAGCAGTTTATATCCCCGACAGATGAACACTGAAGCTTTCTTT	CASSLYPRQMNTEAFF
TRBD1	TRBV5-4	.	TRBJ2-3	TGTGCCAGCAGCTGGACAGGGGGCACAGATACGCAGTATTTT	CASSWTGGTDTQYF
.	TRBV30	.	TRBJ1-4	TGTGCCTGGCAGCGAGGAGGGAATGAAAAACTGTTTTTT	CAWQRGGNEKLFF
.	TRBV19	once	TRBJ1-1	TGTGCCAGTGGACAGACCACTGAAGCTTTCTTT	CASGQTTEAFF
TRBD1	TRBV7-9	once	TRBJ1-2	TGTGCCAGCAGCCCTATGGGACAGGGCATGGCTGGCTACACCTTC	CASSPMGQGMAGYTF
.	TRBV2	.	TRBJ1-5	TGTGCCAGCAGTTTCAAAAATAGTAATCAGCCCCAGCATTTT	CASSFKNSNQPQHF
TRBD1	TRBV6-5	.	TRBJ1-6	TGTGCCAGCAGTTCCCAGGGGGCGGATAATTCACCCCTCCACTTT	CASSSQGADNSPLHF
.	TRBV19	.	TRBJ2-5	TGTGCCAGTAGTATGGGCAGGGCGGAGACCCAGTACTTC	CASSMGRAETQYF
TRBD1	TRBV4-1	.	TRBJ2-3	TGCGCCAGCAGCCAAGAAGGGGGCTACTCTAGCACAGATACGCAGTATTTT	CASSQEGGYSSTDTQYF
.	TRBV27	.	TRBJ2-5	TGTGCCAGCAGTTTAGCCGGGACACCCCAAGAGACCCAGTACTTC	CASSLAGTPQETQYF
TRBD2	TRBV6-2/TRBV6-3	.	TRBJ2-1	TGTGCCAGCAGTCGGACTAGCGGCCCTTACAATGAGCAGTTCTTC	CASSRTSGPYNEQFF
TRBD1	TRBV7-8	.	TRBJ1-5	TGTGCCAGCAGCTTGGACAGGAATCAGCCCCAGCATTTT	CASSLDRNQPQHF
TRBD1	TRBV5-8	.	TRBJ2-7	TGTGCCAGCAGCTTTGCTCCGGGACAGGGACGGTCCGAGCAGTACTTC	CASSFAPGQGRSEQYF
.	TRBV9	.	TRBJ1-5	TGTGCCAGCAGCGTAGAAGGGAATAGCGGTCAGCCCCAGCATTTT	CASSVEGNSGQPQHF
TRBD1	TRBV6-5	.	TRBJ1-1	TGTGCCAGCAGGACGGACAGGGGAAACACTGAAGCTTTCTTT	CASRTDRGNTEAFF
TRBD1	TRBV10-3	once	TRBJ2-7	TGTGCCATCACTCAGGGACAGGCGGCTAGGTACGAGCAGTACTTC	CAITQGQAARYEQYF
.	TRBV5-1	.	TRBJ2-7	TGCGCCAGCAGCACCGAGGGTTACGAGCAGTACTTC	CASSTEGYEQYF
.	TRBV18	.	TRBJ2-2	TGTGCCAGCTCACCAATCCAGGGGCTTAACACCGGGGAGCTGTTTTTT	CASSPIQGLNTGELFF
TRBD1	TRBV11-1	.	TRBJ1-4	TGTGCCAGCAGCTTCCGGACAGGGCCTAATGAAAAACTGTTTTTT	CASSFRTGPNEKLFF
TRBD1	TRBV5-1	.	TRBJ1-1	TGCGCCAGCAGCACCAGCCGGGACAGGGGCACTGAAGCTTTCTTT	CASSTSRDRGTEAFF
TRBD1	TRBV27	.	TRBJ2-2	TGTGCCAGCAGAAGAGGACAGGTGAACACCGGGGAGCTGTTTTTT	CASRRGQVNTGELFF
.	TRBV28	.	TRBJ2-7	TGTGCCAGCAGTTTCGGGACTTCGCCCTCCTACGAGCAGTACTTC	CASSFGTSPSYEQYF
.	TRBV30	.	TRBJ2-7	TGTGCCTGGAGCTACAGGCAAGACTACGAGCAGTACTTC	CAWSYRQDYEQYF